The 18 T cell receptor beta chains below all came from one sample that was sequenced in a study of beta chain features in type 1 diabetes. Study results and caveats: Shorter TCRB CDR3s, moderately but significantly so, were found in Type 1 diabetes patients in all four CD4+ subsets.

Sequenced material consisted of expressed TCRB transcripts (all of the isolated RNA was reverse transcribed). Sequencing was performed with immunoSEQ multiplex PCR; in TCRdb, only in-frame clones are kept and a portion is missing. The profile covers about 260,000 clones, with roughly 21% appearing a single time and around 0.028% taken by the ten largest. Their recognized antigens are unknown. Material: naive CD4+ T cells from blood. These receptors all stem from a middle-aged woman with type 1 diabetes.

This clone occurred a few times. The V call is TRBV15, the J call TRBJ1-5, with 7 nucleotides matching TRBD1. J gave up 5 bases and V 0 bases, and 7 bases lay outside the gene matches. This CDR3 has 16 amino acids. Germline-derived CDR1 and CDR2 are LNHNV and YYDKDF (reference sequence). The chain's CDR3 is CATSREGGLGYQPQHF. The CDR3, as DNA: TGTGCCACCAGCAGAGAAGGGGGCCTTGGGTATCAGCCCCAGCATTTT. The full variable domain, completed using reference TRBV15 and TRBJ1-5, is DAMVIQNPRYQVTQFGKPVTLSCSQTLNHNVMYWYQQKSSQAPKLLFHYYDKDFNNEADTPDNFQSRRPNTSFCFLDIRSPGLGDTAMYLCATSREGGLGYQPQHFGDGTRLSIL.

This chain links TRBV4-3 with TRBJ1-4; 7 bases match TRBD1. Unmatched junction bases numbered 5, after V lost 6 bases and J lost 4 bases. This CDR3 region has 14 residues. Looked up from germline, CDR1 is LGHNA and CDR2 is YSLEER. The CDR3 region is CASSPGQYNEKLFF. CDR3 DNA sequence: TGCGCCAGCAGTCCGGGACAGTATAATGAAAAACTGTTTTTT.

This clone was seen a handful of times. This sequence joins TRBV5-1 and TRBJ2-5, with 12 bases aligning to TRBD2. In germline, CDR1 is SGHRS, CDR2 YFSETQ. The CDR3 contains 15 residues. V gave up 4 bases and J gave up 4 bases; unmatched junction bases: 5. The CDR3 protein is CASSPAGLAGETQYF. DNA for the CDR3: TGCGCCAGCAGCCCAGCGGGACTAGCGGGAGAGACCCAGTACTTC.

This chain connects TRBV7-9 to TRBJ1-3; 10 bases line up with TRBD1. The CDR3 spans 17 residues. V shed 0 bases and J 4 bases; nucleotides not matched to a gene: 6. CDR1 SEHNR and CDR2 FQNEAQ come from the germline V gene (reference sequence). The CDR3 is CASSLAATGGFGNTIYF. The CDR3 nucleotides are TGTGCCAGCAGCTTAGCGGCGACAGGGGGCTTCGGAAACACCATATATTTT. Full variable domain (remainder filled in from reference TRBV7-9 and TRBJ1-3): DTGVSQNPRHKITKRGQNVTFRCDPISEHNRLYWYRQTLGQGPEFLTYFQNEAQLEKSRLLSDRFSAERPKGSFSTLEIQRTEQGDSAMYLCASSLAATGGFGNTIYFGEGSWLTVV.

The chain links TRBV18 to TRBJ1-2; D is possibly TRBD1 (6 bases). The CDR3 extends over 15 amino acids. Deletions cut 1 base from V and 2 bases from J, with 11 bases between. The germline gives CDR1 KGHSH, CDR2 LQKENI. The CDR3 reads CASSPQGEGNYGYTF. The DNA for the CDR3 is TGTGCCAGCTCACCACAGGGGGAGGGCAACTATGGCTACACCTTC.

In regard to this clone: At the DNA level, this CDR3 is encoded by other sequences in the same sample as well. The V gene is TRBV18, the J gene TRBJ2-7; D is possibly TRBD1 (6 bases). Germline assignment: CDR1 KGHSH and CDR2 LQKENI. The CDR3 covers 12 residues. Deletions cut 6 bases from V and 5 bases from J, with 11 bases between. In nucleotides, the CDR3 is TGTGCCAGCTCTCCCGACAGGAACGAGCAGTACTTC. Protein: CASSPDRNEQYF.

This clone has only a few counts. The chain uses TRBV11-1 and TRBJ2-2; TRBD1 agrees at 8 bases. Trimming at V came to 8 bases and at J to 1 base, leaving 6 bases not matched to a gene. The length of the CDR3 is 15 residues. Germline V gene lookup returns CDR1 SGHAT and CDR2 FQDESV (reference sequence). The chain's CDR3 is CASGPGTGNTGELFF. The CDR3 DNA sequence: TGTGCCAGCGGACCCGGGACAGGGAACACCGGGGAGCTGTTTTTT.

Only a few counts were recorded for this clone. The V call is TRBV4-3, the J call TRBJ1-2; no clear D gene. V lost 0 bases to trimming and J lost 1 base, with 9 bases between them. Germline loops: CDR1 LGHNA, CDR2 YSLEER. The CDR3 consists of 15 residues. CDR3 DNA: TGCGCCAGCAGCCAAGATTGGGGAGATAACTATGGCTACACCTTC. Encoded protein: CASSQDWGDNYGYTF.

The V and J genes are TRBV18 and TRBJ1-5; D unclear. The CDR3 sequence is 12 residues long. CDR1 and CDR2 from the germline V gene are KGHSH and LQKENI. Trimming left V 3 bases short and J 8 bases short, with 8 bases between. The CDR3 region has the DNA TGTGCCAGCTCACCCCCCGGGGAGCCCCAGCATTTT. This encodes CASSPPGEPQHF. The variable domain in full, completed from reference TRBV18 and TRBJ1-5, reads NAGVMQNPRHLVRRRGQEARLRCSPMKGHSHVYWYRQLPEEGLKFMVYLQKENIIDESGMPKERFSAEFPKEGPSILRIQQVVRGDSAAYFCASSPPGEPQHFGDGTRLSIL.

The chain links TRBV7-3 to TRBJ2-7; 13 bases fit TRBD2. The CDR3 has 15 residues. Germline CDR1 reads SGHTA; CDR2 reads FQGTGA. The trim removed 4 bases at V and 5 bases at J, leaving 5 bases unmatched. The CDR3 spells CASSYGLAGVDEQYF. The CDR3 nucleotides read TGTGCCAGCAGCTACGGACTAGCGGGAGTTGACGAGCAGTACTTC.

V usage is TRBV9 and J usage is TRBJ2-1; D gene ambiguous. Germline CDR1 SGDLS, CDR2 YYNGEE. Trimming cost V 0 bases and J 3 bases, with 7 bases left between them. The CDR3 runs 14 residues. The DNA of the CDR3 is TGTGCCAGCAGCGTAGTGGGCGACTACAATGAGCAGTTCTTC. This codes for CASSVVGDYNEQFF.

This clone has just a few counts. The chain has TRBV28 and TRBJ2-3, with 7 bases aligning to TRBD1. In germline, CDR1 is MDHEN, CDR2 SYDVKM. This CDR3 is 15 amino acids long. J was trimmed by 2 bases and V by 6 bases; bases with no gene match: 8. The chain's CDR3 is CASSLRDSPTDTQYF. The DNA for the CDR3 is TGTGCCAGCAGCCTCCGGGACAGTCCCACAGATACGCAGTATTTT. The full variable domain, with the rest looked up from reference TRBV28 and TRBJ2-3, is DVKVTQSSRYLVKRTGEKVFLECVQDMDHENMFWYRQDPGLGLRLIYFSYDVKMKEKGDIPEGYSVSREKKERFSLILESASTNQTSMYLCASSLRDSPTDTQYFGPGTRLTVL.

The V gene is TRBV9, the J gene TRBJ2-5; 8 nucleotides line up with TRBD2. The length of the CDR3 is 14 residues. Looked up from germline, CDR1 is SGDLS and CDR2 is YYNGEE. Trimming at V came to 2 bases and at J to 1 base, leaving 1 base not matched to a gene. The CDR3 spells CASSVSGTQETQYF. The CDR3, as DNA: TGTGCCAGCAGCGTTAGCGGGACCCAAGAGACCCAGTACTTC.

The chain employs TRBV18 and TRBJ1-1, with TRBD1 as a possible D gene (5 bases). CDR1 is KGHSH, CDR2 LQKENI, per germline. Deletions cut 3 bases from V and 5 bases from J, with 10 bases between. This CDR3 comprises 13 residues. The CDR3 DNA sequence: TGTGCCAGCTCACCTACAGGAGAGACTGAAGCTTTCTTT. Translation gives CASSPTGETEAFF.

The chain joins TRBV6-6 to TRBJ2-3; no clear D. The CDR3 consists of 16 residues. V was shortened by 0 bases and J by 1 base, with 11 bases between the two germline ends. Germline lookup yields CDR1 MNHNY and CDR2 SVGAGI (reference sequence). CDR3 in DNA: TGTGCCAGCAGTTACTCTGGGCGATCCGGCACAGATACGCAGTATTTT. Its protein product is CASSYSGRSGTDTQYF.

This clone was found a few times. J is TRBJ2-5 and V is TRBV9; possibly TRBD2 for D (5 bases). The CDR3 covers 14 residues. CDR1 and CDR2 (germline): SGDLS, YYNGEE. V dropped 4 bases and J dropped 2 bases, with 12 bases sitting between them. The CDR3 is CASSLEVLQETQYF. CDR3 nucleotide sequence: TGTGCCAGCAGCTTGGAGGTATTACAAGAGACCCAGTACTTC.

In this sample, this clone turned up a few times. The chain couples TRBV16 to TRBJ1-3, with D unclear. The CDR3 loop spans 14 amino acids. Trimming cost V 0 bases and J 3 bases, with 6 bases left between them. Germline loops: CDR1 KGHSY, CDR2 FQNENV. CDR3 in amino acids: CASSQSSSGNTIYF. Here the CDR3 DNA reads TGTGCCAGCAGCCAATCATCCAGTGGAAACACCATATATTTT.

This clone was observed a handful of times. The DNA of the CDR3 is TGTGCCAGCAGTTTCTCGGGGGATCTCTCTGGGGCCAACGTCCTGACTTTC. It yields the protein CASSFSGDLSGANVLTF. The rearrangement uses TRBV27 and TRBJ2-6, with D perhaps TRBD2 (6 bases). The germline gives CDR1 MNHEY, CDR2 SMNVEV (reference sequence). This CDR3 is built from 17 residues. V lost 3 bases and J 0 bases, leaving 12 bases between the germline ends.